Listed here is a single T cell receptor beta chain. There is no known antigen for this receptor. No much larger clonotype is one base removed from it; base qualities were not supplied. TCRbeta CDR3 regions were amplified from genomic DNA using the immunoSEQ Assay, a bias-controlled multiplex PCR. The paper's processing steps were these. Within the assay, amplification of reference gene primers was used to estimate how many nucleated cells each sample contained. To quantify the absolute abundance of each unique TCRbeta CDR3 rearrangement, sequence reads were collapsed and filtered. For each sample, productive Simpson clonality was calculated as the square root of Simpson's diversity index across productive rearrangements. TCRdb took over this immuneACCESS table, retaining in-frame rearrangements with V and J assigned. Such tables are incomplete; in checked studies, under half of the missing clones stem from an unresolved V gene, and the remainder is unexplained. V and J calls and clone size are given by that table; D and trimming were obtained from the DNA. In all, the sample holds 20,000 to 30,000 clones, and around 86% of those were seen once. Together, the top ten hold about 9.4% of the sample.

The collaborating institutions used their own protocols to collect whole blood in K2EDTA tubes. For TCRbeta analysis, collaborators shipped samples in one of three forms: frozen whole blood, isolated PBMCs, or DNA extracted from either of those sample types. The CDR3 holds 16 amino acids from the cysteine to the phenylalanine. Only the CDR3 portion is preserved as DNA: 48 bases, with reading frame beginning at the first base. The junction carries 25 bases between V and J, which are trimmed by 7 bases and 9 bases respectively. The germline V gene (reference sequence) sets CDR1 to LNHDA and CDR2 to SQIVND. This entry belongs to a study of blood T cell repertoires in COVID-19 (dated by TCRdb to the early 2020s). General notes on the study: Collaborator samples came from the United States, Italy and Spain and covered acute and convalescent phases of COVID-19. The material from the prospective study consisted of cDNA or gDNA derived from T cells, B-cell-depleted T cells, or PBMCs. Deeply sampled blood TCRbeta repertoires from subjects exposed to, actively infected with, or recovered from COVID-19 were included in the dataset. The repertoires were released in a freely available public database intended as a resource for research on the immune response to SARS-CoV-2. Samples came from the ongoing ImmuneRACE study (first 160 participants) plus 1,254 subjects from 6 global collaborators. Nearly every sample came with metadata listing a de-identified subject ID, COVID-19 status, age in years and sex. Where available, HLA class I and class II types were taken from metadata supplied by the sample provider and were not determined by assay-based typing.

Beyond this particular receptor, the publication reports: How much clinical and demographic metadata was included differed by source and by participant, and the metadata was provided uncurated.

The receptor comes from a human donor in a cohort sampled during active COVID-19. The material sequenced was peripheral blood. The sequence is built from TRBV19 and TRBJ2-1; the D gene is perhaps TRBD1, from 5 matching bases. This receptor has the CDR3 CASTPSVGQGGAEQFF. The bases read TGTGCCAGTACTCCCTCGGTGGGGCAGGGTGGTGCTGAGCAGTTCTTC. Reference TRBV19 and TRBJ2-1 proteins supply the regions before and after the CDR3; the full variable domain is: DGGITQSPKYLFRKEGQNVTLSCEQNLNHDAMYWYRQDPGQGLRLIYYSQIVNDFQKGDIAEGYSVSREKKESFPLTVTSAQKNPTAFYLCASTPSVGQGGAEQFFGPGTRLTVL.